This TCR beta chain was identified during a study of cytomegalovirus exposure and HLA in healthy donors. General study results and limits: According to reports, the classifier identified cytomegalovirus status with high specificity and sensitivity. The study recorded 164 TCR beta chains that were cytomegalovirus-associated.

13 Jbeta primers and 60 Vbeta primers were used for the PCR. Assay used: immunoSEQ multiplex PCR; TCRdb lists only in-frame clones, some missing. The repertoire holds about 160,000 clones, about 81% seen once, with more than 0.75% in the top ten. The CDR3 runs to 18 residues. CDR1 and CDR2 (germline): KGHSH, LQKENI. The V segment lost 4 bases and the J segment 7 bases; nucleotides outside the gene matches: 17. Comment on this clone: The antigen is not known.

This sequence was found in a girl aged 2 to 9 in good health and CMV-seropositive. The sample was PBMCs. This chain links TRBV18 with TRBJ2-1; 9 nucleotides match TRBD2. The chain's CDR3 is CASSLLAGSTLTQNEQFF. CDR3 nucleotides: TGTGCCAGCTCACTACTAGCGGGTAGTACCCTCACACAGAATGAGCAGTTCTTC.